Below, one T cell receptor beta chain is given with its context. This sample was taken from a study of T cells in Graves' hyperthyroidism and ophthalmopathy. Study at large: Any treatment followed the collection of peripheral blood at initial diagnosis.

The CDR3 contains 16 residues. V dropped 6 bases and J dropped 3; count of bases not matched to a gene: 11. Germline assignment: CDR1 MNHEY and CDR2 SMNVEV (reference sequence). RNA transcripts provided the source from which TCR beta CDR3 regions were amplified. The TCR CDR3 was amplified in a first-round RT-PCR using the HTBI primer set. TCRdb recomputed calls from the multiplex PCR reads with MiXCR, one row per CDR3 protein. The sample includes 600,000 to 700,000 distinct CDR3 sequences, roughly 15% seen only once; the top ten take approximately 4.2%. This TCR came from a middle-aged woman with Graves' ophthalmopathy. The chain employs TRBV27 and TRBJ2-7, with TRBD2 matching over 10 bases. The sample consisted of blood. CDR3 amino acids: CASRPPSGTSDYEQYF. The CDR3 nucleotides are TGTGCCAGCAGGCCCCCATCCGGGACTAGCGACTACGAGCAGTACTTC.